This T cell receptor beta chain emerged from a study of Ad26.COV2.S vaccination and SARS-CoV-2 variants. The germline V and J ends were trimmed by 3 bases and 2 bases, with 13 bases remaining between them. Germline V gives CDR1 LNHNV, CDR2 YYDKDF (reference sequence). The CDR3 runs to 15 residues. Treatment of the sample: roughly 19 received Ad26.COV2.S at low or high dose, single or two shots; a few received placebo; per-sample allocation not given. Material that was analyzed had been drawn on day 63 after the first vaccine or placebo injection. Produced via immunoSEQ multiplex PCR; TCRdb's table is partial and in-frame only. Of 300,000 to 400,000 clones detected, about nine tenths appear once; the ten largest clones hold roughly 3.2%.

The chain couples TRBV15 to TRBJ1-2, with a weak D call TRBD1 (6 bases). This TCR came from a person between 18 and 65 years old who received the Ad26.COV2.S COVID-19 vaccine or a placebo. The sequencing here drew on peripheral blood, taken in a trial of Ad26.COV2.S vaccine versus placebo. For the CDR3, the DNA is TGTGCCACCAGCAGTTGGGGGGGCGCAAACTATGGCTACACCTTC. Protein product: CATSSWGGANYGYTF.